The rows below give T cell receptor beta chains drawn from one sample of a study of PD-L1 blockade in urothelial cancer. The assay was immunoSEQ multiplex PCR, and TCRdb's table has in-frame clones only and misses some. The sample yields about 26,000 clones, about 86% seen once. The sequencing used PBMCs, collected around atezolizumab (anti-PD-L1) treatment. These receptors originate from a man aged 60 to 75 with urothelial cancer. The conserved cysteine and the conserved F or W are not part of the CDR3 here. A D gene is named only where the DNA matches it firmly.

CDR3aa	v_gene	d_gene	len	j_gene
ASSLVPDRGMNTEAF	TRBV7-6	TRBD1	15	TRBJ1-1
ASSTWPYQETQY	TRBV6-5	NA	12	TRBJ2-5
AWEQGPGGELF	TRBV30	NA	11	TRBJ2-2
ASRPHRVDGNTIY	TRBV6-5	NA	13	TRBJ1-3
ASSVLVNSNQPQH	TRBV6-1	NA	13	TRBJ1-5
ASSEAGGPYTGELF	TRBV2	NA	14	TRBJ2-2
ASSLEGAYEQY	TRBV5-8	NA	11	TRBJ2-7
SVSGRQTYEQY	TRBV29-1	TRBD2	11	TRBJ2-7
ASSSGGAHNEQF	TRBV5-4	NA	12	TRBJ2-1
ASSRGLAVEETQY	TRBV5-8	TRBD2	13	TRBJ2-5
ASSRDRLNTEAF	TRBV6-5	TRBD1	12	TRBJ1-1
ASSITGLGEKLF	TRBV19	NA	12	TRBJ1-4
ASSLSGRDTQY	TRBV27	TRBD2	11	TRBJ2-5
ATSRDKVGDTEAF	TRBV15	NA	13	TRBJ1-1
ASSLQGAANTEAF	TRBV5-1	TRBD1	13	TRBJ1-1
ASSLYPDRDTDTQY	TRBV5-1	TRBD1	14	TRBJ2-3
ASSPKALQGGGYEQY	TRBV18	TRBD1	15	TRBJ2-7
VSSFRRTGVDYGYT	TRBV9	TRBD1	14	TRBJ1-2